This TCR beta chain is drawn from a study of T cell responses to AZD1222 COVID-19 vaccine. Study-wide results and limits: Seropositive AZD1222 recipients at baseline numbered only five or six. Mostly white British, mostly female donors; authors suggested clonal diversity may be underestimated.

The germline CDR1 and CDR2 sequences are SGHTA and FQGNSA. The CDR3 length is 14 residues. The V gene end was trimmed by 1 base and the J gene end by 4 bases; junction bases not matched to a gene: 4. As to this clone: Its matching antigen is unknown.

Clones were read by immunoSEQ multiplex PCR, and TCRdb kept only the in-frame ones, dropping some. The table shows 84,000 or so clones, with 70% to 90% occurring only once. This TCR derives from an adult in good health. The sample in question was peripheral blood, obtained on day 0 of AZD1222 vaccination. The J gene is TRBJ2-7, the V gene TRBV7-2; TRBD1 matches 7 bases. The CDR3 loop reads CASSLGDRVYEQYF. The CDR3 DNA reads as TGTGCCAGCAGCTTAGGCGACAGGGTTTACGAGCAGTACTTC. The entire variable domain, with the rest obtained from reference TRBV7-2 and TRBJ2-7, is as follows: GAGVSQSPSNKVTEKGKDVELRCDPISGHTALYWYRQSLGQGLEFLIYFQGNSAPDKSGLPSDRFSAERTGGSVSTLTIQRTQQEDSAVYLCASSLGDRVYEQYFGPGTRLTVT.